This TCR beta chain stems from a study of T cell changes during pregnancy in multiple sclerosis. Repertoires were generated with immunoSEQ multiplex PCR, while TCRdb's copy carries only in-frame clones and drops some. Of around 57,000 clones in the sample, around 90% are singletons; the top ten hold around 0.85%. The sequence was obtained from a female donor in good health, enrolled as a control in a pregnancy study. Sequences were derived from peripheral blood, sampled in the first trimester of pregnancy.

CDR3 in amino acids: CASSFRDSPYEQYF. For the CDR3, the DNA is TGTGCCAGCAGCTTCCGGGACAGTCCCTACGAGCAGTACTTC. The V and J genes are TRBV7-8 and TRBJ2-7; 7 bases fit TRBD1. The trim removed 3 bases at V and 2 bases at J, leaving 4 bases unmatched. Per the germline V gene, CDR1 is SGHVS and CDR2 is FQNEAQ. This CDR3 is 14 amino acids long.